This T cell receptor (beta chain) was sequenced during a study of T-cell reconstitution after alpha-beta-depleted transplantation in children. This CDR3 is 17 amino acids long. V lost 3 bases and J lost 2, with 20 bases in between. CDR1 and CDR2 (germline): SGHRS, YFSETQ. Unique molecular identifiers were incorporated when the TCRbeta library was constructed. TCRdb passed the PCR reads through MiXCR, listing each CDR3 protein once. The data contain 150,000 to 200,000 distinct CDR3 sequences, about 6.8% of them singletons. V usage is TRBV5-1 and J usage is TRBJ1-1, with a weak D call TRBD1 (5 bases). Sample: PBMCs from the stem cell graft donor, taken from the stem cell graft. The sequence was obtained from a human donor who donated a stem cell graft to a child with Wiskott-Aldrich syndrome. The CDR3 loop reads CASSYSPLATVNTEAFF. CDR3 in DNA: TGCGCCAGCAGCTACTCCCCCCTCGCGACAGTTAACACTGAAGCTTTCTTT.